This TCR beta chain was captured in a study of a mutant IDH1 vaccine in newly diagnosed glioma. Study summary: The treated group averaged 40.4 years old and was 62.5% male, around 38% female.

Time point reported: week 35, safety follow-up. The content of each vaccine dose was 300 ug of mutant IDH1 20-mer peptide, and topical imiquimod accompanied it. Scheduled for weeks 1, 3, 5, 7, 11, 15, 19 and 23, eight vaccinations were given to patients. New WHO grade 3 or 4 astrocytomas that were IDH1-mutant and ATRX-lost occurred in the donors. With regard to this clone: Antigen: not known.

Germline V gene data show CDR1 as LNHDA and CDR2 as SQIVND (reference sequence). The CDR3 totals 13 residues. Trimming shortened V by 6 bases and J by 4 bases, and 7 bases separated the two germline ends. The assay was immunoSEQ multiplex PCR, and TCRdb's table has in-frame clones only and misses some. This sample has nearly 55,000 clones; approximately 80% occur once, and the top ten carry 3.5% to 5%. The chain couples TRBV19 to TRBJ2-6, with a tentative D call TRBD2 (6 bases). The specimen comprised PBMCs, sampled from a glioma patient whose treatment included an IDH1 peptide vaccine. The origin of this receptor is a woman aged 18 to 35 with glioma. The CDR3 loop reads CASRGRGANVLTF. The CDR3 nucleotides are TGTGCCAGTAGGGGGAGGGGGGCCAACGTCCTGACTTTC.